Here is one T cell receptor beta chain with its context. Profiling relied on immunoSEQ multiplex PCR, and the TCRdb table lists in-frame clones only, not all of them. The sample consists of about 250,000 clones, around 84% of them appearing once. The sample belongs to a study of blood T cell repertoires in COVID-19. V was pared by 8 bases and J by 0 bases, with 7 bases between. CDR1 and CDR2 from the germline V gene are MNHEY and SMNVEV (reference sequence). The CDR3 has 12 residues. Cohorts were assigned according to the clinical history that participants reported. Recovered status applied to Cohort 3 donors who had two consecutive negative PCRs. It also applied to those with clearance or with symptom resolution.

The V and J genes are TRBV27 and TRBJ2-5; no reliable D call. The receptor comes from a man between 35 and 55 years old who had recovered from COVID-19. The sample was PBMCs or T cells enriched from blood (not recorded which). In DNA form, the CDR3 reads TGTGCCAGCGGAACTAACCAAGAGACCCAGTACTTC. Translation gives CASGTNQETQYF.